One and the same sample provided the 2 T cell receptor beta chains below, sequenced in a study of cytomegalovirus exposure and HLA in healthy donors. 60 Vbeta and 13 Jbeta primers were used in PCR. Some clones are missing from TCRdb's copy, which holds only in-frame ones; the method was immunoSEQ multiplex PCR. The sample holds about 210,000 clones; roughly 87% are singletons and the top ten take around 6%. Sequenced sample: PBMCs. All receptors derive from a man aged 35-49 years in good health and CMV-seropositive.

The rearrangement links TRBV6-5 to TRBJ2-7, with D perhaps TRBD2 (5 bases). Trimming stripped 2 bases from V and 3 bases from J, with 8 bases between. This CDR3 contains 13 residues. The germline V gene has CDR1 MNHEY and CDR2 SVGAGI. In DNA, the CDR3 is TGTGCCAGCAGTTACGCCGGAGGCTACGAGCAGTACTTC. Residues: CASSYAGGYEQYF.

The V call is TRBV27, the J call TRBJ2-7; a weak D match, TRBD2 (5 bases). The CDR3 sequence is 13 residues long. V gave up 4 bases and J gave up 7 bases, with 14 bases separating them. Germline assignment: CDR1 MNHEY and CDR2 SMNVEV (reference sequence). The CDR3 sequence: CASSSFGIVEQYF. The CDR3 coding sequence is TGTGCCAGCAGTTCATTCGGGATAGTGGAGCAGTACTTC.